This T cell receptor beta chain was found in a study of chemoradiotherapy in HPV16-positive cancers. Findings and limits, study-wide: During treatment, candidate HPV-specific clones and E7-related motifs expanded in tumor. HPV-specific T cells were functionally defined from only two HPV16-positive patients.

Comment on this clone: Its antigen is unknown.

Germline loops: CDR1 LGHNA, CDR2 YNFKEQ. The CDR3 runs to 14 residues. V was clipped by 2 bases and J by 7 bases, with 12 bases between them. Assay used: immunoSEQ multiplex PCR; TCRdb lists only in-frame clones, some missing. The sample consists of some 14,000 clones, about nine tenths of them appearing once. This chain links TRBV4-2 with TRBJ2-1, with D hard to call. The source of this sequence is a human donor with HPV-associated anogenital cancer. Sequenced material: blood, taken from a patient who underwent chemoradiotherapy. The CDR3 DNA is TGTGCCAGCAGCCAACGCAATTCAGATAATGAGCAGTTCTTC. Translated, it gives CASSQRNSDNEQFF.